This record looks at one T cell receptor beta chain sequence and its context. No antigen is known for it. The record has no base qualities; no much larger clone is one base away. The immunoSEQ Assay, a bias-controlled multiplex PCR, was used to amplify TCRbeta CDR3 regions from genomic DNA. The authors processed their data as follows. The number of nucleated cells in each sample was estimated from the amplification of reference gene primers within the assay. To quantify the absolute abundance of each unique TCRbeta CDR3 rearrangement, sequence reads were collapsed and filtered. For each sample, productive Simpson clonality was calculated as the square root of Simpson's diversity index over productive rearrangements. TCRdb carries this immuneACCESS record with in-frame sequences only. Its versions omit some clonotypes, under half of them owing to an unresolved V gene in the studies checked, with the rest unexplained. The DNA gave D and trimming, while V, J and clone size come from that table. The sample records under 300,000 clones, about 79% of which are singletons. In total, the top ten clones hold approximately 1.3% of the sample.

V is clipped by 0 bases and J by 6 bases, and the sequence between their germline boundaries is 12 bases long. The CDR3 numbers 14 residues from cysteine through phenylalanine. This entry keeps only the CDR3 DNA: 42 bases, framed from base 1. The CDR1 and CDR2 encoded by the germline V gene are SGDLS and YYNGEE. These data are taken from a study of blood T cell repertoires in COVID-19 (dated by TCRdb to about 2020). Broadly, across the study: Collaborator samples came from the United States, Italy and Spain and covered acute and convalescent phases of COVID-19. The prospective study material was composed of cDNA or gDNA derived from T cells, B-cell-depleted T cells, or PBMCs. The dataset comprised deeply sampled blood TCRbeta repertoires from subjects exposed to, actively infected with, or recovered from COVID-19. The repertoires were released in a freely available public database meant as a resource for research on the immune response to SARS-CoV-2. The samples were drawn from two sources: the first 160 participants of the ongoing ImmuneRACE study, and over 950 subjects contributed by 6 global collaborators. Sample metadata almost always included a de-identified subject ID, COVID-19 status, age in years and sex. Where available, HLA class I and class II types were taken from metadata supplied by the sample provider and were not determined by assay-based typing. What the study reported, not specific to this receptor: The quantity of clinical and demographic metadata differed by source and by participant and was supplied without curation.

Samples from volunteer blood donors who had recovered from COVID-19 were contributed by a second Seattle source. Whole blood was collected in K2EDTA tubes by collaborating institutions according to the institutions' own protocols. For TCRbeta analysis, collaborator samples were shipped as frozen whole blood, as isolated PBMCs, or as DNA extracted from either sample type. Sequences were obtained from peripheral blood. The chain was built from TRBV9 and TRBJ1-1, and perhaps TRBD1 as D gene, on 6 matching bases. The TCR sequence derives from a woman between 40 and 50 years old who had recovered from COVID-19. The base sequence is TGTGCCAGCAGCGTAGGTTCCAGGGGCTCTGAAGCTTTCTTT. Its protein reads: CASSVGSRGSEAFF.